This entry features one T cell receptor (beta chain) sequence. Antigen unknown. The data belong to a study of Ad26.COV2.S vaccination and SARS-CoV-2 variants. Using immunoSEQ multiplex PCR, the repertoire was profiled, and TCRdb retains in-frame clones only, with some absent. The table includes some 390,000 clones, 70% to 90% detected once. Regarding the study as a whole: The authors reported substantial breadth in spike-specific CD8+ and CD4+ T cell responses after vaccination.

This CDR3 region has 15 residues. V lost 2 bases to trimming and J lost 4 bases, with 14 bases between them. Germline V gives CDR1 MNHEY, CDR2 SMNVEV (reference sequence). As for treatment: 15 to 20 received Ad26.COV2.S at low or high dose, single or two shots; about 5 received placebo; per-sample allocation not given. Samples came from day 63 after the first vaccine or placebo injection. The sample here was peripheral blood, taken in a trial of Ad26.COV2.S vaccine versus placebo. The gene calls are TRBV27 and TRBJ1-1, with D perhaps matching TRBD1 (6 bases). This clonotype originated in a person aged 18-65 years who received the Ad26.COV2.S COVID-19 vaccine or a placebo. The CDR3 is CASSLGFVRGTEAFF. In nucleotides, the CDR3 is TGTGCCAGCAGTTTAGGGTTTGTCAGGGGCACTGAAGCTTTCTTT.